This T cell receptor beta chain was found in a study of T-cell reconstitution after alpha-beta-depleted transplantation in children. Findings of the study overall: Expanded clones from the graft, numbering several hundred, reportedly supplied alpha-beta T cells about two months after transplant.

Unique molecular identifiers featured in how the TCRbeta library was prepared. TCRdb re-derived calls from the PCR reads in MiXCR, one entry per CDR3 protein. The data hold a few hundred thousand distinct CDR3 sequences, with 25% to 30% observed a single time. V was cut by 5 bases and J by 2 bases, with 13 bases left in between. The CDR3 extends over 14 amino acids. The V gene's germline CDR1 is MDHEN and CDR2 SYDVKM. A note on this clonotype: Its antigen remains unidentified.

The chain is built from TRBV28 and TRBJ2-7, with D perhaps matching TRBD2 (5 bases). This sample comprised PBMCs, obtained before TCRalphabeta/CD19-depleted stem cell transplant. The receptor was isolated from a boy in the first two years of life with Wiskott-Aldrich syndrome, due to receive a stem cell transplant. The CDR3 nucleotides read TGTGCCAGCAGTGATTTGACTACCACCTACGAGCAGTACTTC. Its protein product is CASSDLTTTYEQYF. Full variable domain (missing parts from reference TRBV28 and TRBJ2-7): DVKVTQSSRYLVKRTGEKVFLECVQDMDHENMFWYRQDPGLGLRLIYFSYDVKMKEKGDIPEGYSVSREKKERFSLILESASTNQTSMYLCASSDLTTTYEQYFGPGTRLTVT.